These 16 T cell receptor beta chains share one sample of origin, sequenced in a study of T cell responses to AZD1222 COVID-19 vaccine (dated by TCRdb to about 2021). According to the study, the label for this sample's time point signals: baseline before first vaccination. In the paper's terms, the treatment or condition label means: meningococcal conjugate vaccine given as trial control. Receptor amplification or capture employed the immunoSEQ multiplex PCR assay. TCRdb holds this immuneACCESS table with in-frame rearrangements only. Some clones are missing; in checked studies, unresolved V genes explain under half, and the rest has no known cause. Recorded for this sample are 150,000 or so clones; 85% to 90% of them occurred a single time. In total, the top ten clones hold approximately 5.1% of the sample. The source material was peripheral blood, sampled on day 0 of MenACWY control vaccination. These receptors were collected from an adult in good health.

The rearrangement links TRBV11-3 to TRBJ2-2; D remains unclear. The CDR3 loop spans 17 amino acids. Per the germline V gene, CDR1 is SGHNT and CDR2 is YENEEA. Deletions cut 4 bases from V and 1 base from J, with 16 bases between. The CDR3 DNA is TGTGCCAGCAGCTCACCCCGCGAGCGCATGAACACCGGGGAGCTGTTTTTT. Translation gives CASSSPRERMNTGELFF. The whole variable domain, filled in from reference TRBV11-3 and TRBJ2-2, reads EAGVVQSPRYKIIEKKQPVAFWCNPISGHNTLYWYLQNLGQGPELLIRYENEEAVDDSQLPKDRFSAERLKGVDSTLKIQPAELGDSAVYLCASSSPRERMNTGELFFGEGSRLTVL.

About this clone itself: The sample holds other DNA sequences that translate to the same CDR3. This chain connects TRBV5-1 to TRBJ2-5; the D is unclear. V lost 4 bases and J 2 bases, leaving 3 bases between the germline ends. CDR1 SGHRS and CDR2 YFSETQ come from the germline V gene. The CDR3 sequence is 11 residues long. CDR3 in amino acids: CASSLQETQYF. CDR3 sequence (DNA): TGCGCCAGCAGCCTTCAAGAGACCCAGTACTTC.

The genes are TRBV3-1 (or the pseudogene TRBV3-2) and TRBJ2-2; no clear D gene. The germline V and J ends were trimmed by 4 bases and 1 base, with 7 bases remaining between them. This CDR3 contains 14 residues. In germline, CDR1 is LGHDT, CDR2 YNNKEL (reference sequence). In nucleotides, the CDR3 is TGTGCCAGCAGCCGGGCCGGGAACACCGGGGAGCTGTTTTTT. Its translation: CASSRAGNTGELFF.

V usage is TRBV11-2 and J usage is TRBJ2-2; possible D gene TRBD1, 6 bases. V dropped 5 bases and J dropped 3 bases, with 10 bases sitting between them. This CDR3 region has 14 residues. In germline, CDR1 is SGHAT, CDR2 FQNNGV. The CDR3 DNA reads TGTGCCAGCAGCCGAGACAGGTACACCGGGGAGCTGTTTTTT. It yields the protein CASSRDRYTGELFF.

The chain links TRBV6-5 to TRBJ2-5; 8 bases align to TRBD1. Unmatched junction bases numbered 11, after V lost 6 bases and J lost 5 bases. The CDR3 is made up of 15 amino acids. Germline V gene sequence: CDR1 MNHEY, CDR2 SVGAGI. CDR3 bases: TGTGCCAGCAGGGAGGACAGGGCGACGATGGAGACCCAGTACTTC. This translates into CASREDRATMETQYF.

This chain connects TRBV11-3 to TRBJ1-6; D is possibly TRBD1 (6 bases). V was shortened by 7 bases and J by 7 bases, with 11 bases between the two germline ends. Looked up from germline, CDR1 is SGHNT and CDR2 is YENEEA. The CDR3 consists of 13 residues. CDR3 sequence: CASTTGQNSPLHF. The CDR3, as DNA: TGTGCCAGCACGACAGGTCAAAATTCACCCCTCCACTTT.

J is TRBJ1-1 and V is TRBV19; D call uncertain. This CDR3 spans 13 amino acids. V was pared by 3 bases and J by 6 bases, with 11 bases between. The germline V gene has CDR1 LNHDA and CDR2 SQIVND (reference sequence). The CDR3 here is CASSIVAVPEAFF. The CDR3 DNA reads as TGTGCCAGTAGTATCGTGGCGGTCCCTGAAGCTTTCTTT.

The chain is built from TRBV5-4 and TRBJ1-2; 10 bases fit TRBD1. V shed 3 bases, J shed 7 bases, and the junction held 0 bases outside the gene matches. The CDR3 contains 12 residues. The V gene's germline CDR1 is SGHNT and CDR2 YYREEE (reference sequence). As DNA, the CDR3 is TGTGCCAGCAGCTGGGACAGGGGTGGCTACACCTTC. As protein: CASSWDRGGYTF.

The CDR3 spells CASSSQGGNYGYTF. In nucleotides, the CDR3 is TGTGCCAGCAGCTCTCAGGGAGGGAACTATGGCTACACCTTC. V usage is TRBV7-8 and J usage is TRBJ1-2; tentatively, D is TRBD1 (5 bases). V was trimmed by 4 bases and J by 2 bases, leaving 11 bases between them. There are 14 residues in the CDR3. From germline, CDR1 is SGHVS and CDR2 FQNEAQ.

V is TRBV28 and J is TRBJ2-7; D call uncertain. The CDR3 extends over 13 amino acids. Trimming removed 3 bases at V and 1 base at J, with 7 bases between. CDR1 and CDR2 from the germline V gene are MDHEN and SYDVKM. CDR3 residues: CASSLSQSYEQYV. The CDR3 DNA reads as TGTGCCAGCAGTTTGTCCCAGTCCTACGAGCAGTACGTC.

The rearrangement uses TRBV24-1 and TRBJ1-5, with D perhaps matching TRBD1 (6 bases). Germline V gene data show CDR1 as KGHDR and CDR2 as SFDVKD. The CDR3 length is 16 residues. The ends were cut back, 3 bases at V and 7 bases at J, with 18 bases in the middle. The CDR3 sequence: CATSDAGPGANQPQHF. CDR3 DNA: TGTGCCACCAGTGATGCTGGACCAGGGGCCAACCAGCCCCAGCATTTT.

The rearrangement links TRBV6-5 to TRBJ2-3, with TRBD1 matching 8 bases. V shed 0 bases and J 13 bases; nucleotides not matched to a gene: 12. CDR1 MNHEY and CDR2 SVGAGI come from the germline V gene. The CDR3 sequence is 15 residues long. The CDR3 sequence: CASSYSFNGQGREYF. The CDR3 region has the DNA TGTGCCAGCAGTTACTCGTTTAATGGACAGGGAAGAGAGTATTTT.

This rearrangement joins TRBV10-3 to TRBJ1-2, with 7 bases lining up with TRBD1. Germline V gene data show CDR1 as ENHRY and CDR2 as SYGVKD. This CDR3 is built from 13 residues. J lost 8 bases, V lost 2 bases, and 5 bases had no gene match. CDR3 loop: CAISETDRLGYTF. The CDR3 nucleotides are TGTGCCATCAGTGAGACGGACAGGCTAGGCTACACCTTC.

The CDR3 DNA follows: TGTGCCAGCAGAGGTACTAGCGGAGCCAGGGATGAGCAGTTCTTC. Translated: CASRGTSGARDEQFF. The V call is TRBV11-1, the J call TRBJ2-1, with 8 bases aligning to TRBD2. The J segment lost 8 bases and the V segment lost 6 bases, leaving 12 bases of the junction unmatched. The CDR3 has 15 amino acids. In germline, CDR1 is SGHAT, CDR2 FQDESV (reference sequence).

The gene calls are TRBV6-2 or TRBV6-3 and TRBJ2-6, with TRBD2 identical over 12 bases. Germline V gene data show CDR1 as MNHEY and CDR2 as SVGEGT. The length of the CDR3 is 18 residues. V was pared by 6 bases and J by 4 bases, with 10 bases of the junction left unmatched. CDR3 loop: CASRPLAGGPAGANVLTF. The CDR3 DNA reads TGTGCCAGCAGGCCTCTAGCGGGAGGGCCCGCCGGGGCCAACGTCCTGACTTTC.

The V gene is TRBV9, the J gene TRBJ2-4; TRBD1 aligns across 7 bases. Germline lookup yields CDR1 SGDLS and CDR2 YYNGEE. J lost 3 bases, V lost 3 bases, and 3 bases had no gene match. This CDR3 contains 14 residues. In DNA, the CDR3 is TGTGCCAGCAGCGAGGGACAGTACAAAAACATTCAGTACTTC. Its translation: CASSEGQYKNIQYF.